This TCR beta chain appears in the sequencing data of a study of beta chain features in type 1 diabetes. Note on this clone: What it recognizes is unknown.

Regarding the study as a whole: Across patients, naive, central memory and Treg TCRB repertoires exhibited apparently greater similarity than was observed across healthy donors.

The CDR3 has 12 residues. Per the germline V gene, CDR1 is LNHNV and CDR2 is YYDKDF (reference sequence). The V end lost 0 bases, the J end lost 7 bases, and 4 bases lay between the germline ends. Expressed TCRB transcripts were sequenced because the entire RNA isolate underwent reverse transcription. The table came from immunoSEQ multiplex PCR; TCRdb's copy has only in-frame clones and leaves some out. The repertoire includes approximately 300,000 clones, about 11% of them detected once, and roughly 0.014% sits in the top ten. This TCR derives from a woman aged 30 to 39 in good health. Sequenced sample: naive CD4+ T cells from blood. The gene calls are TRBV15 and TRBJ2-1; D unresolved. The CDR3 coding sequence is TGTGCCACCAGCAGAGACGGTAATGAGCAGTTCTTC. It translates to CATSRDGNEQFF. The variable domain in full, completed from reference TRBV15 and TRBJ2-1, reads DAMVIQNPRYQVTQFGKPVTLSCSQTLNHNVMYWYQQKSSQAPKLLFHYYDKDFNNEADTPDNFQSRRPNTSFCFLDIRSPGLGDTAMYLCATSRDGNEQFFGPGTRLTVL.